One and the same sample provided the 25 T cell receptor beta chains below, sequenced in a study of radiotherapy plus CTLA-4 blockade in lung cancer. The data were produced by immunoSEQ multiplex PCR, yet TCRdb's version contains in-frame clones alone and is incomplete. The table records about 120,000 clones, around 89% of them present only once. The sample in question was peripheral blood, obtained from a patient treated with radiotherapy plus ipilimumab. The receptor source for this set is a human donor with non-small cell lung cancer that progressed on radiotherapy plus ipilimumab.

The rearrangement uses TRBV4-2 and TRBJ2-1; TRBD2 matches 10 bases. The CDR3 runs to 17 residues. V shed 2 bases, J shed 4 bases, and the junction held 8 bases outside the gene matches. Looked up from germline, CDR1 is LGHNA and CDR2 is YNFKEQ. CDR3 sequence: CASSQKGLAGVYNEQFF. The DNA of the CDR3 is TGTGCCAGCAGCCAAAAGGGTCTAGCGGGAGTGTACAATGAGCAGTTCTTC.

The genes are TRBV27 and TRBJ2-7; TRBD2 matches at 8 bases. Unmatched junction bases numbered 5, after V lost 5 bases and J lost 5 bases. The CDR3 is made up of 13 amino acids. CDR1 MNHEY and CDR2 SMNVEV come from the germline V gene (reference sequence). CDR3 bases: TGTGCCAGCAGTAGCGGGAGTAGCGACGAGCAGTACTTC. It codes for CASSSGSSDEQYF.

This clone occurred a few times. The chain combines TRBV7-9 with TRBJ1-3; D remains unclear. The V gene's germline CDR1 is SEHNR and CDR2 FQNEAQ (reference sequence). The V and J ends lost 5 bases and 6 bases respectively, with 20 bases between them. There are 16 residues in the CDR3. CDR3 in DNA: TGTGCCAGCAGCCCTTCTCTCGGCAGTTCACCAAACACCATATATTTT. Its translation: CASSPSLGSSPNTIYF. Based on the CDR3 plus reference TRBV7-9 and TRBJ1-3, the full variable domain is DTGVSQNPRHKITKRGQNVTFRCDPISEHNRLYWYRQTLGQGPEFLTYFQNEAQLEKSRLLSDRFSAERPKGSFSTLEIQRTEQGDSAMYLCASSPSLGSSPNTIYFGEGSWLTVV.

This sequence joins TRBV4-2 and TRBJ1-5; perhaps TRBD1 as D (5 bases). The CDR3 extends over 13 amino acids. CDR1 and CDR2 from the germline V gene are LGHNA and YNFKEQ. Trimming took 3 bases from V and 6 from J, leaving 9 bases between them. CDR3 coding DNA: TGTGCCAGCAGCCAGGGGGTGGGTCAGCCCCAGCATTTT. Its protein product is CASSQGVGQPQHF.

As DNA, the CDR3 is TGTGCCAGCAGTGACATCGCCGTGGGGACCCAGTACTTC. It codes for CASSDIAVGTQYF. V usage is TRBV6-1 and J usage is TRBJ2-5; D gene ambiguous. Germline loops: CDR1 MNHNS, CDR2 SASEGT. CDR3 length: 13 amino acids. V was shortened by 3 bases and J by 7 bases, with 12 bases between the two germline ends.

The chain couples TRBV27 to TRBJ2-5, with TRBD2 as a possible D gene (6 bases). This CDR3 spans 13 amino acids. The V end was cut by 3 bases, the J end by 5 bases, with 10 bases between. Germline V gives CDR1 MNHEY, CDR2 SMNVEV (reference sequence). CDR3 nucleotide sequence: TGTGCCAGCAGTTTCGGGACTGGGGAGACCCAGTACTTC. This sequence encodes CASSFGTGETQYF.

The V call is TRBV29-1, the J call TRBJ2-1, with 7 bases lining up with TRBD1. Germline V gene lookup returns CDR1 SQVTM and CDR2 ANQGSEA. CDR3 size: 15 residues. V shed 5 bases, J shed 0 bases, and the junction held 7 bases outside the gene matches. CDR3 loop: CSVWDSRRSYNEQFF. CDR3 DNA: TGCAGCGTTTGGGACAGCCGACGCTCCTACAATGAGCAGTTCTTC.

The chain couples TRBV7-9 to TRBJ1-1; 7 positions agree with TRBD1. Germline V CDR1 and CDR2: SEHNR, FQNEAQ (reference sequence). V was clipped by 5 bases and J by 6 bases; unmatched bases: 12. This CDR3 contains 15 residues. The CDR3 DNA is TGTGCCAGCAGCCATCGGCCGGGACAGCAGCCTGAAGCTTTCTTT. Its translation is CASSHRPGQQPEAFF.

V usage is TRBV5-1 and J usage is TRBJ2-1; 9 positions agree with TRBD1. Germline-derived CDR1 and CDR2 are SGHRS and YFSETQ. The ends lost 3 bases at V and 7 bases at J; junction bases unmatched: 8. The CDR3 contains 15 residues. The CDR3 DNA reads TGCGCCAGCAGCTCGCGACAGGGGGGAGGGAATGAGCAGTTCTTC. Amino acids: CASSSRQGGGNEQFF.

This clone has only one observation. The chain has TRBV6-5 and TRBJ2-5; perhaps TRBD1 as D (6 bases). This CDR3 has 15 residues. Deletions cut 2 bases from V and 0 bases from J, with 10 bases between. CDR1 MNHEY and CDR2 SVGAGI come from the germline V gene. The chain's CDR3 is CASSYLTGYQETQYF. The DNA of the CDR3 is TGTGCCAGCAGTTACCTGACAGGTTACCAAGAGACCCAGTACTTC.

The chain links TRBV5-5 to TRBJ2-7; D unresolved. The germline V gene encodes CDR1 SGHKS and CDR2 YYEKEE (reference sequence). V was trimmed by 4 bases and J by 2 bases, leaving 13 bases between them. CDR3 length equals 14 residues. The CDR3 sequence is CASSPRFGAYEQYF. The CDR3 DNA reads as TGTGCCAGCAGCCCCCGGTTTGGGGCCTACGAGCAGTACTTC.

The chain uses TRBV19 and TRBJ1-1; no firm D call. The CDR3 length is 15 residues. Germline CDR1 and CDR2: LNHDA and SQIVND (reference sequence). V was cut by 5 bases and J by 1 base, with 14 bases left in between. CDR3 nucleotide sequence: TGTGCCAGTAGTGCCCCAGGCAGGTCGAACACTGAAGCTTTCTTT. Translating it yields CASSAPGRSNTEAFF.

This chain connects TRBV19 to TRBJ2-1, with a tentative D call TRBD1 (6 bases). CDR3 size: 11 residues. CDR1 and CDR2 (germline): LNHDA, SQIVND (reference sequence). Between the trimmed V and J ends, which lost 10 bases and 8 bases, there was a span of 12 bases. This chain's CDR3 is CAIGGGHEQFF. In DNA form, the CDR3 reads TGTGCCATCGGTGGGGGCCATGAGCAGTTCTTC.

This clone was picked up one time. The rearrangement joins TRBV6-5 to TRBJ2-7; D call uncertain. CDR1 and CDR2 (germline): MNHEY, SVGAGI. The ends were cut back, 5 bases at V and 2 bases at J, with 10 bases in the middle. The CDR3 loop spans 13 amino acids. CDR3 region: CASSLGPAYEQYF. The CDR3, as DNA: TGTGCCAGCAGTCTAGGGCCAGCCTACGAGCAGTACTTC.

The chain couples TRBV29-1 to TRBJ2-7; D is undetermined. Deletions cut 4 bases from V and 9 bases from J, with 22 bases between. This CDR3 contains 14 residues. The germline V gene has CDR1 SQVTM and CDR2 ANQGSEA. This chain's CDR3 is CSVAEFGDTRGQYF. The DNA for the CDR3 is TGCAGCGTTGCCGAGTTTGGTGATACGAGAGGGCAGTACTTC.

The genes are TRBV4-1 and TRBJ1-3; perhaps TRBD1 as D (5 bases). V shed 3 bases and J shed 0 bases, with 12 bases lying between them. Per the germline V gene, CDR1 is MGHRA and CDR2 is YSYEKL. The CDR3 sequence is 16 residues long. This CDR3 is CASSHGQGISGNTIYF. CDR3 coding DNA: TGCGCCAGCAGCCATGGGCAGGGAATCTCTGGAAACACCATATATTTT.

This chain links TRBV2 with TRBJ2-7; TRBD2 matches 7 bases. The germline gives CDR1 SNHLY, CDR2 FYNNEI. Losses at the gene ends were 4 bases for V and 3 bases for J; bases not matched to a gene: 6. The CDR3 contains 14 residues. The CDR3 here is CASSVASGGYEQYF. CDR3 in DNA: TGTGCCAGCAGTGTGGCTAGCGGCGGCTACGAGCAGTACTTC.

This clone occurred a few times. CDR3 nucleotides: TGTGCCAGCAGCTTGGTAGCGGGAGGCCCCGGGGAGCTGTTTTTT. It yields the protein CASSLVAGGPGELFF. The V call is TRBV5-8, the J call TRBJ2-2; 10 bases match TRBD2. V was clipped by 0 bases and J by 6 bases; unmatched bases: 2. Germline CDR1 SGHTS, CDR2 YDEGEE. The CDR3 loop spans 15 amino acids.

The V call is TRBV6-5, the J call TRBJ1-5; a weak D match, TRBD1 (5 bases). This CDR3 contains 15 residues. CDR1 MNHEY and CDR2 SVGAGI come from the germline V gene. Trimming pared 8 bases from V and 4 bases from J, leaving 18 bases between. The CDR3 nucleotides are TGTGCCAGCCAGATAGGGACGGGGCGGAATCAGCCCCAGCATTTT. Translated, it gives CASQIGTGRNQPQHF.

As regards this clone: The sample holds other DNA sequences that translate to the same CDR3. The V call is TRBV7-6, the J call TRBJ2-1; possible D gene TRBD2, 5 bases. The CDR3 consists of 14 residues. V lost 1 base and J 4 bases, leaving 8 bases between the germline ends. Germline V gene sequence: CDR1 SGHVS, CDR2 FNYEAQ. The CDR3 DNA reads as TGTGCCAGCAGCTTAGGTGGACTTTACAATGAGCAGTTCTTC. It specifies CASSLGGLYNEQFF.

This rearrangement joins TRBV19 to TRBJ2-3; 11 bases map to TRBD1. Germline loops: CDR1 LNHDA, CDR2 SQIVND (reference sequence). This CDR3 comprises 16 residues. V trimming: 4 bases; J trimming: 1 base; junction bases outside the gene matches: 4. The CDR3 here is CASSKGQGGGTDTQYF. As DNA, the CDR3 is TGTGCCAGTAGTAAGGGACAGGGGGGAGGCACAGATACGCAGTATTTT.

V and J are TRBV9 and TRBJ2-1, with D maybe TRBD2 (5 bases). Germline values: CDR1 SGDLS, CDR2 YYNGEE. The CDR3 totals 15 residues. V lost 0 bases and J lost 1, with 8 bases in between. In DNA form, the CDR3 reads TGTGCCAGCAGCGTAGGGTGGGAGTCCTACAATGAGCAGTTCTTC. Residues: CASSVGWESYNEQFF.

The CDR3 DNA reads TGTGCCAGCAGTGAGCGCACTGAAGCTTTCTTT. Protein product: CASSERTEAFF. This chain uses TRBV6-5 with TRBJ1-1; D is uncertain. Germline values: CDR1 MNHEY, CDR2 SVGAGI. The CDR3 has 11 residues. V lost 5 bases and J 4 bases, leaving 5 bases between the germline ends.

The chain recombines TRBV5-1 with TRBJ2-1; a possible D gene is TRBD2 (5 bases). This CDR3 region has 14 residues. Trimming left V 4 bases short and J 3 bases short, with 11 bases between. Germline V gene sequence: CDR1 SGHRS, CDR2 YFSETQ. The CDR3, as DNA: TGCGCCAGCAGCCCAGGAGGACTCTACAATGAGCAGTTCTTC. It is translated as CASSPGGLYNEQFF.

CDR3 region: CASRDRDGSYLQHF. Written as DNA, the CDR3 is TGCGCCAGCCGGGACAGGGATGGAAGTTATCTACAGCATTTT. This chain connects TRBV10-1 to TRBJ1-5; TRBD1 aligns across 9 bases. The CDR3 contains 14 residues. Germline-derived CDR1 and CDR2 are WNHNN and SYGVQD (reference sequence). J gave up 13 bases and V 8 bases, and 15 bases lay outside the gene matches.